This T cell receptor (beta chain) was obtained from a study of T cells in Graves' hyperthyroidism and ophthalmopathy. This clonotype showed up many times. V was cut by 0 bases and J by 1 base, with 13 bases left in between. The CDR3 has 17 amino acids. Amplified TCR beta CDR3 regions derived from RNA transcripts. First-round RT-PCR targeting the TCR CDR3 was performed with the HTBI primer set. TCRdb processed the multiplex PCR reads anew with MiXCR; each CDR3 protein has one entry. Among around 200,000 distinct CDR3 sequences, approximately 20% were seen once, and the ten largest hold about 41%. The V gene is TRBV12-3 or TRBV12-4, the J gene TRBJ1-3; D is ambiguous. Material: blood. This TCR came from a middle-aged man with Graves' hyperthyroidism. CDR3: CASSLAWTLQSGNTIYF. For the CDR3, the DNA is TGTGCCAGCAGTTTAGCTTGGACCCTACAGTCTGGAAACACCATATATTTT.